One and the same sample provided the 21 T cell receptor beta chains below, sequenced in a study of T cells in Graves' hyperthyroidism and ophthalmopathy. Amplification of TCR beta CDR3 regions used RNA as the template. Researchers ran a first-round RT-PCR on the TCR CDR3 using the HTBI primer set. A single record per CDR3 protein comes from TCRdb applying MiXCR to the multiplex PCR reads. The sample lists around 60,000 distinct CDR3 sequences, around 50% seen once, with roughly an eighth in the top ten. Sequencing input: blood. These receptors were taken from a woman aged 25 to 39 with Graves' ophthalmopathy.

Note on this clonotype: An end of the junction differs from the germline gene, which may be a read error. This chain links TRBV7-7 with TRBJ2-1; 8 bases line up with TRBD2. The CDR3 extends over 14 amino acids. Germline V gives CDR1 SSHAT, CDR2 FNYEAQ (reference sequence). CDR3 amino acids: CASTISGSVNEQFF. CDR3 nucleotides: TGTGCTAGCACTATCAGCGGGAGTGTCAATGAGCAGTTCTTC.

This clonotype came up many times. The rearrangement joins TRBV3-1 to TRBJ1-3, with unresolved D. Germline-derived CDR1 and CDR2 are LGHDT and YNNKEL (reference sequence). Trimming took off 1 base at V and 0 bases at J, with 7 bases between the two ends. This CDR3 is 15 amino acids long. Here the CDR3 reads CASSQGGVSGNTIYF. The CDR3 DNA reads TGTGCCAGCAGCCAAGGCGGCGTCTCTGGAAACACCATATATTTT.

This clonotype was counted at least ten times. CDR3 amino acids: CSVLSRRTGKSEAFF. CDR3 coding DNA: TGCAGCGTTCTCTCTCGGCGAACGGGCAAAAGTGAAGCTTTCTTT. The rearrangement links TRBV29-1 to TRBJ1-1; D is undetermined. The CDR3 runs 15 residues. Trimming removed 5 bases from V and 7 bases from J, with 23 bases in between. CDR1 and CDR2 from the germline V gene are SQVTM and ANQGSEA.

This clonotype was seen at least ten times. The chain employs TRBV4-2 and TRBJ1-2; D gene uncertain. The germline V and J ends were trimmed by 3 bases and 2 bases, with 13 bases remaining between them. CDR1 and CDR2 from the germline V gene are LGHNA and YNFKEQ. The CDR3 spans 15 residues. The CDR3 coding sequence is TGTGCCAGCAGCCAGAGAGGGTTAGGGAACTATGGCTACACCTTC. It translates to CASSQRGLGNYGYTF.

This chain connects TRBV7-2 to TRBJ2-3, with 10 bases aligning to TRBD2. The CDR3 runs 15 residues. Per the germline V gene, CDR1 is SGHTA and CDR2 is FQGNSA. V shed 6 bases, J shed 4 bases, and the junction held 7 bases outside the gene matches. The CDR3 here is CASRSHSGRPDTQYF. The CDR3, as DNA: TGTGCCAGCAGGTCCCATAGCGGGAGGCCAGATACGCAGTATTTT.

This clonotype showed up many times. The genes are TRBV7-8 and TRBJ2-1, with TRBD2 matching over 7 bases. Unmatched junction bases numbered 9, after V lost 1 base and J lost 0 bases. The germline CDR1 and CDR2 sequences are SGHVS and FQNEAQ. The CDR3 contains 18 residues. CDR3 sequence: CASSLVPTSWSSYNEQFF. The CDR3 DNA reads TGTGCCAGCAGCTTAGTCCCGACTAGCTGGAGCTCCTACAATGAGCAGTTCTTC.

At least ten counts were recorded for this clonotype. This chain connects TRBV20-1 to TRBJ2-7; maybe TRBD1 (6 bases). The V and J ends lost 5 bases and 2 bases respectively, with 16 bases between them. The germline CDR1 and CDR2 sequences are DFQATT and SNEGSKA (reference sequence). There are 14 residues in the CDR3. CDR3 sequence: CSARKPTGPYEQYF. The CDR3 DNA follows: TGCAGTGCTCGAAAGCCGACAGGACCCTACGAGCAGTACTTC.

A word on this clonotype: Given a much more abundant clone one base away, this may be a read error. The V gene is TRBV5-6, the J gene TRBJ2-1; 7 bases are a match to TRBD2. The CDR3 runs 14 residues. Germline V gives CDR1 SGHDT, CDR2 YYEEEE. DNA for the CDR3: TGTACCAGCAGCTTGGCCCCCCTGGCGGGAGAGTTGTTCTTC. Its protein product is CTSSLAPLAGELFF.

This clonotype was found many times. A clone one base away is much larger, so this may be a read error. The V call is TRBV7-9, the J call TRBJ2-5, with TRBD1 identical over 9 bases. V dropped 5 bases and J dropped 6; count of bases not matched to a gene: 13. Germline V gene sequence: CDR1 SEHNR, CDR2 FQNEAQ (reference sequence). The CDR3 spans 16 residues. The CDR3 spells CASSLSMGQGVQTQYF. The DNA of the CDR3 is TGTGCCAGCAGCCTAAGCATGGGACAGGGTGTGCAGACCCAGTACTTC.

For this clonotype: One end of the junction does not line up with germline, which may come from a read error. The chain combines TRBV4-1 with TRBJ1-6; D is unresolved. Germline V CDR1 and CDR2: MGHRA, YSYEKL. CDR3 length: 12 residues. The CDR3 DNA sequence: TGCGCCAGCGGCCAAGATGAACCCGCGCTCCACTTT. This gives the protein CASGQDEPALHF.

This clonotype was recorded many times. The rearrangement uses TRBV20-1 and TRBJ1-1; 8 bases map to TRBD1. With 3 bases clipped from V and 0 bases from J, the junction kept 15 bases outside the gene matches. CDR1 is DFQATT and CDR2 is SNEGSKA in the germline V gene (reference sequence). The length of the CDR3 is 18 residues. DNA of the CDR3: TGCAGTGCTAGGAGGCTTAAATGGGGACAGGTAATGAACACTGAAGCTTTCTTT. It is translated as CSARRLKWGQVMNTEAFF.

Notes on this clonotype: The CDR3 ends on some other residue instead of the conserved phenylalanine or tryptophan, so this is likely a read error. The chain joins TRBV7-3 to TRBJ2-2; the D gene is possibly TRBD1 (6 bases). The germline V gene has CDR1 SGHTA and CDR2 FQGTGA. This CDR3 region has 17 residues. Trimming cost V 5 bases and J 4 bases, with 20 bases left between them. The CDR3 reads CASSLSTNRAGTGELFL. DNA for the CDR3: TGTGCCAGCAGCCTCTCCACCAACAGGGCGGGCACCGGGGAGCTGTTTTTA.

Regarding this clonotype: The junction and the germline gene differ at one end; a read error may be behind it. The chain has TRBV5-6 and TRBJ1-2, with TRBD1 as a possible D gene (6 bases). CDR1 is SGHDT and CDR2 is YYEEEE in the germline V gene. The CDR3 sequence is 12 residues long. In DNA form, the CDR3 reads TGTGCCGGCAGCTCGGACAGCCATGGCTACACCTTC. Translation gives CAGSSDSHGYTF.

The J gene is TRBJ2-7, the V gene TRBV20-1; D is unresolved. CDR3 size: 13 residues. Germline CDR1 and CDR2: DFQATT and SNEGSKA (reference sequence). Trimming removed 7 bases at V and 6 bases at J, with 19 bases between. The DNA of the CDR3 is TGCAGTGGTAGCAGGAGTCCAACCTGCGAGCAGTACTTC. Its protein is CSGSRSPTCEQYF.

This clonotype was recorded at least ten times. The chain is built from TRBV9 and TRBJ1-1, with TRBD1 identical over 10 bases. The V segment lost 4 bases and the J segment 7 bases; nucleotides outside the gene matches: 7. The CDR3 contains 14 residues. Germline lookup yields CDR1 SGDLS and CDR2 YYNGEE. This chain's CDR3 is CASSPGRDRGEAFF. The CDR3 nucleotides are TGTGCCAGCAGCCCGGGGAGGGACAGGGGTGAAGCTTTCTTT. The whole variable domain, remainder taken from reference TRBV9 and TRBJ1-1, is DSGVTQTPKHLITATGQRVTLRCSPRSGDLSVYWYQQSLDQGLQFLIQYYNGEERAKGNILERFSAQQFPDLHSELNLSSLELGDSALYFCASSPGRDRGEAFFGQGTRLTVV.

This clonotype occurred many times. The rearrangement uses TRBV11-3 and TRBJ1-3, with D perhaps matching TRBD1 (5 bases). Germline CDR1 reads SGHNT; CDR2 reads YENEEA. This CDR3 contains 15 residues. V was cut by 5 bases and J by 0 bases, with 11 bases left in between. CDR3 sequence reads: CASSHGDSSGNTIYF. In DNA form, the CDR3 reads TGTGCCAGCAGCCACGGGGACTCCTCTGGAAACACCATATATTTT.

Note on this clonotype: The CDR3 does not close with the conserved phenylalanine or tryptophan, likely indicating a read error. In DNA form, the CDR3 reads TGCAGTGCTAGATGGGGGGACCGGGGCCAGCATTCT. Protein sequence: CSARWGDRGQHS. The chain links TRBV20-1 to TRBJ1-5, with TRBD1 as a possible D gene (5 bases). The CDR3 is 12 residues long. The germline gives CDR1 DFQATT, CDR2 SNEGSKA (reference sequence). The V gene lost 2 bases and the J gene lost 12 bases, with 14 bases spanning the gap.

About this clonotype itself: The junction departs from the called germline gene at one end, perhaps through a read error. The gene calls are TRBV7-9 and TRBJ1-2; D is possibly TRBD1 (5 bases). The CDR3 consists of 14 residues. The germline gives CDR1 SEHNR, CDR2 FQNEAQ (reference sequence). CDR3 amino acids: CASSLAMGNRGCTF. The DNA of the CDR3 is TGTGCCAGCAGCTTGGCCATGGGAAATCGGGGCTGCACCTTC.

On this clonotype itself: One end of the junction fails to match germline, which may point to a read error. The V call is TRBV5-1, the J call TRBJ2-3, with D possibly called TRBD1 or TRBD2 (5 bases each). Germline V CDR1 and CDR2: SGHRS, YFSETQ. The CDR3 contains 13 residues. The CDR3 DNA is TGCGCCGGCAGCATCCGGGGCGCAGACACGCAGTATTTT. Residues: CAGSIRGADTQYF.

The chain couples TRBV2 to TRBJ2-3; 8 bases agree with TRBD1. This CDR3 has 14 amino acids. The junction had 2 bases not matched to a gene; V was cut back by 6 bases and J by 0 bases. Germline CDR1 is SNHLY and CDR2 is FYNNEI. CDR3 amino acids: CASSGQGSTDTQYF. The CDR3 DNA is TGTGCCAGCAGCGGACAGGGAAGCACAGATACGCAGTATTTT. The whole variable domain, filled in from reference TRBV2 and TRBJ2-3, reads EPEVTQTPSHQVTQMGQEVILRCVPISNHLYFYWYRQILGQKVEFLVSFYNNEISEKSEIFDDQFSVERPDGSNFTLKIRSTKLEDSAMYFCASSGQGSTDTQYFGPGTRLTVL.

The chain combines TRBV3-1 with TRBJ2-3, with 13 bases identical to TRBD2. Germline V gene sequence: CDR1 LGHDT, CDR2 YNNKEL (reference sequence). V shed 0 bases, J shed 4 bases, and the junction held 7 bases outside the gene matches. The length of the CDR3 is 18 residues. For the CDR3, the DNA is TGTGCCAGCAGCCAAGATACTAGCGGGAGGGCCGGCGCAGATACGCAGTATTTT. Its translation: CASSQDTSGRAGADTQYF.